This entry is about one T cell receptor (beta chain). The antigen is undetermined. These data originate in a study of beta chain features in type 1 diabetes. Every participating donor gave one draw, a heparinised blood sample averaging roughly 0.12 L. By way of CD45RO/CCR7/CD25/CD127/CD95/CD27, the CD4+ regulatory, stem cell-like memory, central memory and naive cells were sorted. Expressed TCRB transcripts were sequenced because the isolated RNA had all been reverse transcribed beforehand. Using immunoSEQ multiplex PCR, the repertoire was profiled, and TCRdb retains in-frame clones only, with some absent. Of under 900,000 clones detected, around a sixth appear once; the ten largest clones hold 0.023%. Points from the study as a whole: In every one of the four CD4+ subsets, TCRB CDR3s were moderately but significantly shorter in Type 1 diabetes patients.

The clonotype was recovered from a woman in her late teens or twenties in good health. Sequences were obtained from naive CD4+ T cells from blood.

The CDR3 DNA reads as TGTGCCAGCTCATCAACCCAGGGGTTCGGTCGGCAGCCCCAGCATTTT. This translates into CASSSTQGFGRQPQHF. The rearrangement uses TRBV18 and TRBJ1-5; D perhaps matches TRBD1 (6 bases). CDR3 length: 16 amino acids. V lost 5 bases and J 7 bases, leaving 21 bases between the germline ends. Germline assignment: CDR1 KGHSH and CDR2 LQKENI. The entire variable domain, with the rest obtained from reference TRBV18 and TRBJ1-5, is as follows: NAGVMQNPRHLVRRRGQEARLRCSPMKGHSHVYWYRQLPEEGLKFMVYLQKENIIDESGMPKERFSAEFPKEGPSILRIQQVVRGDSAAYFCASSSTQGFGRQPQHFGDGTRLSIL.